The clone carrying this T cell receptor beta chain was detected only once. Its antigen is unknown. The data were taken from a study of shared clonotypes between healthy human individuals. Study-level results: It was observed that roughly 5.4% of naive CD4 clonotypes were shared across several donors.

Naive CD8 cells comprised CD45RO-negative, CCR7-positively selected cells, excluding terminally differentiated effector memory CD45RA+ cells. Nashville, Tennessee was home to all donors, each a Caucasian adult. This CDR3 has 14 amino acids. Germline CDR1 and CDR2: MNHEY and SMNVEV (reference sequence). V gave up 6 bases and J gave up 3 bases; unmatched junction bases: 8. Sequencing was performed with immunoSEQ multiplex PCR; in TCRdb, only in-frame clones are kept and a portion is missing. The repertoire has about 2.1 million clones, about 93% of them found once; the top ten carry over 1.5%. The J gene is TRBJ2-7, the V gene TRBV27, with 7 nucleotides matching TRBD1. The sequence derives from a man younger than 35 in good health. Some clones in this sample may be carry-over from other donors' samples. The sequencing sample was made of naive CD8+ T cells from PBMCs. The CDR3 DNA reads TGTGCCAGCAGCCAAAACAGGGGAGACTACGAGCAGTACTTC. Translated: CASSQNRGDYEQYF.